This T cell receptor (beta chain) was sequenced for a study of blood T cell repertoires in COVID-19. Study in general: COVID-19 samples from acute and convalescent phases originated in the United States, Italy and Spain.

Authors' data handling: From reference gene primer amplification, estimates of nucleated cell counts were derived. Clones were sequenced by immunoSEQ multiplex PCR, and TCRdb holds only the in-frame ones, with some missing. V, J and clone size are taken as reported in that table, and D and trimming were inferred from the DNA itself. The sample lists 250,000 to 300,000 clones; more than 75% were seen once. Trimming cost V 10 bases and J 10 bases, with 17 bases left between them. There are 13 residues in the CDR3. Germline CDR1 MNHEY, CDR2 SMNVEV (reference sequence). Participant-reported clinical history was the basis for cohort assignment. This clone was recorded once.

This TCR was recovered from a woman between 45 and 60 years old who had been exposed to COVID-19. Sequenced material: PBMCs or T cells enriched from blood (not recorded which). This rearrangement joins TRBV27 to TRBJ1-6; D is perhaps TRBD1 (5 bases). CDR3 residues: CATQGYRESPLHF. Here the CDR3 DNA reads TGTGCCACTCAGGGTTACAGAGAATCACCCCTCCACTTT.